Sequencing of this T cell receptor (beta chain) was carried out in a study of blood T cell repertoires in COVID-19 (dated by TCRdb to about 2020). For the wider study: Collaborator samples came from the United States, Italy and Spain and covered acute and convalescent phases of COVID-19. The material from the prospective study consisted of cDNA or gDNA derived from T cells, B-cell-depleted T cells, or PBMCs. Subjects who had been exposed to COVID-19, were actively infected with it, or had recovered from it provided the deeply sampled blood TCRbeta repertoires that made up the dataset. The repertoires were made available in a free public database intended to serve as a resource for research on the immune response to SARS-CoV-2. The samples were drawn from the first 160 participants of the ongoing ImmuneRACE study and from 1,254 subjects provided by 6 global collaborators. The sample metadata nearly always contained a de-identified subject ID, COVID-19 status, age in years and sex. HLA class I and class II types, where available, came from metadata supplied by the sample provider rather than from assay-based typing.

TCRbeta CDR3 regions were amplified from genomic DNA by means of the immunoSEQ Assay, a bias-controlled multiplex PCR. The published analysis was carried out like this. The number of nucleated cells in each sample was estimated from the amplification of reference gene primers within the assay. Sequence reads were collapsed and filtered to measure the absolute abundance of every unique TCRbeta CDR3 rearrangement. Productive Simpson clonality was computed per sample as the square root of Simpson's diversity index over productive rearrangements. TCRdb's version of the immuneACCESS table is confined to in-frame rearrangements and falls short of the full clone set. An unresolved V gene accounts for under half of the shortfall where checked; the remainder is of unknown origin. That table is the source of V, J and clone size, and D and trimming were worked out from the DNA. The sample contains 350,000 or so clones, about 90% of them found a single time. Roughly 1% of the sample is taken by the ten largest.

Broad study findings and their caveats: Clinical and demographic metadata were provided uncurated, with the amount varying by source and participant.

The CDR3 runs 18 amino acids, cysteine and phenylalanine included. The entry retains the CDR3 DNA only, 54 bases that are in frame from base 1. The CDR1 and CDR2 encoded by the germline V gene are MDHEN and SYDVKM. The V end loses 2 bases and the J end loses 0 bases, and a stretch of 17 bases separates them. As for this clone: Its target antigen remains unknown. No clone much larger than this one lies a single base away; base qualities are absent.

Enrolling through a virtual design, the prospective study's participants ranged in age from roughly 18 to 89 years and lived across roughly 23 United States geographic areas. In the prospective study, cohorts were assigned on the basis of participant-reported clinical history obtained from a screening survey and a study questionnaire. For ImmuneRACE Cohort 3, a participant was defined as recovered based on two consecutive negative NP/OP PCR tests, clearance by a healthcare professional, or resolution of symptoms. In the prospective study, mobile phlebotomists collected whole blood, serum and a nasopharyngeal or oropharyngeal swab from each participant. Prospective study participants could optionally give additional blood draws and questionnaires over an approximately two-month period. Prospective study blood samples were shipped either frozen or at room temperature before DNA extraction.

Sequencing was performed on PBMCs or T cells enriched from blood (not recorded which). The chain links TRBV28 with TRBJ1-3; possibly the D gene is TRBD1, per 6 matching bases. The TCR originated in a woman aged 25-40 years who had recovered from COVID-19. The DNA is as follows: TGTGCCAGCAGTTTAGGGAACTGGGACATATACTCTGGAAACACCATATATTTT. It codes for CASSLGNWDIYSGNTIYF.